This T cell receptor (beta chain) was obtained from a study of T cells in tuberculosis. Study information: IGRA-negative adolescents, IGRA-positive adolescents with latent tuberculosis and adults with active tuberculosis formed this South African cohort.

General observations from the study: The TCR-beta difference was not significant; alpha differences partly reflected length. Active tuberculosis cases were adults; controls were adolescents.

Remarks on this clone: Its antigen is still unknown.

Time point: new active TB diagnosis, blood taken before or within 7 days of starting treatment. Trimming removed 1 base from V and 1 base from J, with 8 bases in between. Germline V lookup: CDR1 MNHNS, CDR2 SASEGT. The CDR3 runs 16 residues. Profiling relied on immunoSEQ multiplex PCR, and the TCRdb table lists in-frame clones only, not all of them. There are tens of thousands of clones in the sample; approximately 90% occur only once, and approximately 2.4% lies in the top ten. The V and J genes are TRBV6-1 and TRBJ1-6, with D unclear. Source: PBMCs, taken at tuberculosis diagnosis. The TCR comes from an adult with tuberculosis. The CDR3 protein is CASSEGSPSYNSPLHF. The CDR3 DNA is TGTGCCAGCAGTGAAGGGAGTCCTTCCTATAATTCACCCCTCCACTTT.